A single sample is the source of the 13 T cell receptor beta chains below, sequenced in a study of blood T cell repertoires in COVID-19. Sequenced by immunoSEQ multiplex PCR; TCRdb stores in-frame clones only, minus some. The sample includes roughly 100,000 clones, roughly 80% of them seen just once. Source material: peripheral blood. These receptors all come from a human donor in a cohort sampled during active COVID-19.

The rearrangement uses TRBV3-1 (or the pseudogene TRBV3-2) and TRBJ1-3; D is ambiguous. Germline lookup yields CDR1 LGHDT and CDR2 YNNKEL (reference sequence). The CDR3 has 14 residues. Deletions cut 4 bases from V and 4 bases from J, with 11 bases between. CDR3 sequence: CASSPSLLGNTIYF. The CDR3 DNA is TGTGCCAGCAGCCCTTCCTTATTGGGAAACACCATATATTTT.

V and J are TRBV19 and TRBJ2-1; D might be TRBD1 (5 bases). Germline CDR1 is LNHDA and CDR2 is SQIVND (reference sequence). Trimming removed 1 base from V and 2 bases from J, with 6 bases in between. There are 14 residues in the CDR3. CDR3 bases: TGTGCCAGTAGTATAGGGGGCACCTACAATGAGCAGTTCTTC. It specifies CASSIGGTYNEQFF.

V is TRBV5-1 and J is TRBJ2-3; TRBD2 aligns across 10 bases. The CDR3 is made up of 16 amino acids. V was clipped by 4 bases and J by 4 bases; unmatched bases: 9. Germline loops: CDR1 SGHRS, CDR2 YFSETQ. CDR3 bases: TGCGCCAGCAGCGGAGGAGCGGGGGGGCCCCCAGATACGCAGTATTTT. Translation: CASSGGAGGPPDTQYF.

The chain carries TRBV7-8 and TRBJ2-3; 8 nucleotides match TRBD2. Germline V gene lookup returns CDR1 SGHVS and CDR2 FQNEAQ. After removal of 5 bases from V and 4 bases from J, the junction contained 5 bases not matched to a gene. The CDR3 sequence is 14 residues long. CDR3 nucleotide sequence: TGTGCCAGCAGCCCTCAGACTAGCGCAGATACGCAGTATTTT. Protein: CASSPQTSADTQYF.

The chain joins TRBV5-4 to TRBJ1-1; D gene uncertain. V dropped 0 bases and J dropped 0 bases, with 9 bases sitting between them. Per germline, CDR1 SGHNT and CDR2 YYREEE (reference sequence). The CDR3 has 15 residues. The CDR3 reads CASSLVHTMNTEAFF. The CDR3 region has the DNA TGTGCCAGCAGCTTGGTTCACACCATGAACACTGAAGCTTTCTTT. Full variable domain (missing parts from reference TRBV5-4 and TRBJ1-1): ETGVTQSPTHLIKTRGQQVTLRCSSQSGHNTVSWYQQALGQGPQFIFQYYREEENGRGNFPPRFSGLQFPNYSSELNVNALELDDSALYLCASSLVHTMNTEAFFGQGTRLTVV.

The chain links TRBV18 to TRBJ2-7; the D gene is possibly TRBD1 (7 bases). The germline CDR1 and CDR2 sequences are KGHSH and LQKENI. V was trimmed by 6 bases and J by 4 bases, leaving 16 bases between them. The CDR3 extends over 14 amino acids. The CDR3 loop reads CASSTRGDVYEQYF. DNA of the CDR3: TGTGCCAGCTCCACCAGGGGGGACGTGTACGAGCAGTACTTC.

The chain employs TRBV6-6 and TRBJ1-2; D is possibly TRBD1 (5 bases). CDR1 and CDR2 (germline): MNHNY, SVGAGI (reference sequence). V shed 4 bases and J shed 2 bases, with 14 bases lying between them. This CDR3 is built from 15 residues. CDR3 loop: CASSSPGTSNYGYTF. CDR3 DNA sequence: TGTGCCAGCAGTTCACCCGGGACTTCCAACTATGGCTACACCTTC.

The rearrangement links TRBV10-3 to TRBJ1-5; TRBD1 matches 8 bases. CDR1 ENHRY and CDR2 SYGVKD come from the germline V gene. The length of the CDR3 is 17 residues. The trim removed 3 bases at V and 1 base at J, leaving 8 bases unmatched. As DNA, the CDR3 is TGTGCCATCAGTGATGGCCAGGGGGCGGTGAGCAATCAGCCCCAGCATTTT. It yields the protein CAISDGQGAVSNQPQHF.

The V gene is TRBV12-3 or TRBV12-4, the J gene TRBJ1-4; maybe TRBD1 (5 bases). The CDR3 contains 13 residues. V was clipped by 8 bases and J by 8 bases, with 15 bases between them. CDR3 coding DNA: TGTGCCAGCTCGGAGTGGCGGGGCGAAAAACTGTTTTTT. Residues: CASSEWRGEKLFF.

On this clone itself: At the DNA level, this CDR3 is encoded by other sequences in the same sample as well. The chain recombines TRBV30 with TRBJ2-3; 7 nucleotides line up with TRBD2. V was pared by 5 bases and J by 4 bases, with 3 bases of the junction left unmatched. The CDR3 is 12 residues long. Germline V gene lookup returns CDR1 GTSNPN and CDR2 SVGIG (reference sequence). Here the CDR3 reads CAWERGADTQYF. CDR3 DNA sequence: TGTGCCTGGGAGCGGGGCGCAGATACGCAGTATTTT. Full variable domain (missing parts from reference TRBV30 and TRBJ2-3): SQTIHQWPATLVQPVGSPLSLECTVEGTSNPNLYWYRQAAGRGLQLLFYSVGIGQISSEVPQNLSASRPQDRQFILSSKKLLLSDSGFYLCAWERGADTQYFGPGTRLTVL.

J is TRBJ2-4 and V is TRBV7-3, with D unclear. Per the germline V gene, CDR1 is SGHTA and CDR2 is FQGTGA. The CDR3 is 14 residues long. The germline V and J ends were trimmed by 2 bases and 0 bases, with 5 bases remaining between them. The DNA for the CDR3 is TGTGCCAGCAGCTTATCTCCAGCCAAAAACATTCAGTACTTC. It specifies CASSLSPAKNIQYF.

Here the CDR3 DNA reads TGTGCCAGCAGTGAAGCGCCGAGGGACACTGAAGCTTTCTTT. Its translation: CASSEAPRDTEAFF. This sequence joins TRBV2 and TRBJ1-1; D remains unclear. Germline V gives CDR1 SNHLY, CDR2 FYNNEI. Trimming cost V 0 bases and J 3 bases, with 8 bases left between them. This CDR3 is 14 amino acids long.

This rearrangement joins TRBV19 to TRBJ2-1; 9 nucleotides align to TRBD1. Germline CDR1 LNHDA, CDR2 SQIVND (reference sequence). The CDR3 sequence is 17 residues long. Trimming took 4 bases from V and 4 from J; bases not matched to a gene: 11. CDR3 residues: CASSKSQGANFYNEQFF. In DNA form, the CDR3 reads TGTGCCAGTAGTAAATCACAGGGGGCTAATTTTTACAATGAGCAGTTCTTC.